These 22 T cell receptor beta chains were sequenced from one sample in a study of graft-versus-host responses after intestinal transplantation. TCRdb's copy holds only in-frame clones and misses some; the assay was immunoSEQ multiplex PCR. Found here are around 100,000 clones, 91% of them singletons; the top ten hold roughly 0.2%. Their target antigens are unknown. The sequenced sample was unstimulated CD4+ T cells sorted from spleen or lymph node cells, obtained before transplant. Receptors originate from a human donor who was the organ donor for an intestinal transplant.

V usage is TRBV2 and J usage is TRBJ1-1; D might be TRBD1 (6 bases). Germline CDR1 SNHLY, CDR2 FYNNEI. Between the trimmed V and J ends, which lost 0 bases and 10 bases, there was a span of 15 bases. This CDR3 spans 14 amino acids. The CDR3 is CASSEALQGSGAFF. CDR3 nucleotide sequence: TGTGCCAGCAGTGAAGCGCTCCAGGGGAGTGGAGCTTTCTTT. Filled out from reference TRBV2 and TRBJ1-1, the complete variable domain reads EPEVTQTPSHQVTQMGQEVILRCVPISNHLYFYWYRQILGQKVEFLVSFYNNEISEKSEIFDDQFSVERPDGSNFTLKIRSTKLEDSAMYFCASSEALQGSGAFFGQGTRLTVV.

This rearrangement joins TRBV19 to TRBJ2-1, with a tentative D call TRBD2 (6 bases). The V and J ends lost 3 bases and 5 bases respectively, with 8 bases between them. Germline assignment: CDR1 LNHDA and CDR2 SQIVND (reference sequence). CDR3 length: 13 residues. The CDR3 coding sequence is TGTGCCAGTAGTATCGGGACTCACAATGAGCAGTTCTTC. It encodes CASSIGTHNEQFF.

This chain connects TRBV4-3 to TRBJ2-7; the D gene is possibly TRBD1 (5 bases). Per the germline V gene, CDR1 is LGHNA and CDR2 is YSLEER. V lost 3 bases and J lost 3, with 12 bases in between. This CDR3 contains 14 residues. The CDR3 region has the DNA TGCGCCAGCAGCCATGCCTCAGGGTACTACGAGCAGTACTTC. It specifies CASSHASGYYEQYF.

This rearrangement joins TRBV7-2 to TRBJ2-5; D not certain. The DNA matches TRBJ2-7 better at its end, which makes the J call doubtful. The germline gives CDR1 SGHTA, CDR2 FQGNSA. The CDR3 contains 13 residues. The chain's CDR3 is CASSAALSYEQYF. CDR3 bases: TGTGCCAGCAGCGCCGCCCTCTCCTACGAGCAGTACTTC.

The rearrangement links TRBV4-2 to TRBJ2-3; TRBD1 might be the D (6 bases). Germline assignment: CDR1 LGHNA and CDR2 YNFKEQ. The CDR3 totals 16 residues. Trimming cost V 4 bases and J 1 base, with 15 bases left between them. The CDR3 DNA sequence: TGTGCCAGCAGCCCGGGACAAACTATAGGCACAGATACGCAGTATTTT. This gives the protein CASSPGQTIGTDTQYF.

The chain is built from TRBV6-5 and TRBJ2-5; D possibly corresponds to TRBD2 (6 bases). Germline loops: CDR1 MNHEY, CDR2 SVGAGI. CDR3 size: 13 residues. The ends were cut back, 5 bases at V and 5 bases at J, with 12 bases in the middle. The CDR3 loop is CASSPGRGETQYF. The CDR3 region has the DNA TGTGCCAGCAGTCCCGGGCGGGGTGAGACCCAGTACTTC.

For this clone: The same CDR3 arises from other DNA sequences in this sample as well. The rearrangement uses TRBV27 and TRBJ1-6; unclear D gene. This CDR3 contains 12 residues. Deletions cut 3 bases from V and 10 bases from J, with 7 bases between. Germline lookup yields CDR1 MNHEY and CDR2 SMNVEV (reference sequence). The CDR3 here is CASSFRGSPLHF. The CDR3 DNA follows: TGTGCCAGCAGTTTTCGAGGATCACCCCTCCACTTT.

This chain joins TRBV5-1 and TRBJ1-5; tentative D call: TRBD1 (5 bases). The CDR3 runs to 13 residues. Trimming pared 2 bases from V and 7 bases from J, leaving 10 bases between. The germline gives CDR1 SGHRS, CDR2 YFSETQ. In DNA form, the CDR3 reads TGCGCCAGCAGCTTCGGGGGTGGACAGCCCCAGCATTTT. This encodes CASSFGGGQPQHF.

This clone was detected once. This chain links TRBV9 with TRBJ1-2; 8 bases map to TRBD1. CDR1 is SGDLS, CDR2 YYNGEE, per germline. V dropped 3 bases and J dropped 6; count of bases not matched to a gene: 10. The CDR3 extends over 15 amino acids. CDR3 sequence (DNA): TGTGCCAGCAGCGCCCGATCGGACAGGGCGCATGGCTACACCTTC. Amino acid sequence: CASSARSDRAHGYTF.

This clone was detected only a few times. The J gene is TRBJ1-1, the V gene TRBV19; D is uncertain. V was trimmed by 9 bases and J by 3 bases, leaving 20 bases between them. This CDR3 has 15 amino acids. CDR1 is LNHDA, CDR2 SQIVND, per germline (reference sequence). In nucleotides, the CDR3 is TGTGCCAGAGACTCGTCGGCGAAGGAGGACACTGAAGCTTTCTTT. This translates into CARDSSAKEDTEAFF. Full variable domain (remainder filled in from reference TRBV19 and TRBJ1-1): DGGITQSPKYLFRKEGQNVTLSCEQNLNHDAMYWYRQDPGQGLRLIYYSQIVNDFQKGDIAEGYSVSREKKESFPLTVTSAQKNPTAFYLCARDSSAKEDTEAFFGQGTRLTVV.

CDR3 sequence reads: CASSPSAVAGTYGYTF. CDR3 nucleotide sequence: TGTGCCAGCTCACCAAGCGCGGTTGCGGGGACCTATGGCTACACCTTC. The genes are TRBV18 and TRBJ1-2; maybe TRBD1 (5 bases). V was trimmed by 2 bases and J by 4 bases, leaving 17 bases between them. Looked up from germline, CDR1 is KGHSH and CDR2 is LQKENI. The CDR3 is 16 residues long.

The chain carries TRBV6-1 and TRBJ1-6; perhaps TRBD1 as D (6 bases). The CDR3 length is 14 residues. CDR1 and CDR2 (germline): MNHNS, SASEGT. V was cut by 10 bases and J by 0 bases, with 10 bases left in between. The CDR3 coding sequence is TGTGCCACCAAGACAGGCTCCTATAATTCACCCCTCCACTTT. Its protein product is CATKTGSYNSPLHF.

This rearrangement joins TRBV7-2 to TRBJ1-2, with TRBD1 matching over 8 bases. CDR1 is SGHTA, CDR2 FQGNSA, per germline. The CDR3 has 13 residues. Losses at the gene ends were 5 bases for V and 8 bases for J; bases not matched to a gene: 7. The CDR3 nucleotides are TGTGCCAGCAGCCCGGACAGGGTAGGCGGCTACACCTTC. Translation gives CASSPDRVGGYTF.

The chain joins TRBV9 to TRBJ1-2; the D gene is possibly TRBD1 (6 bases). The germline gives CDR1 SGDLS, CDR2 YYNGEE. V shed 3 bases and J shed 8 bases, with 11 bases lying between them. This CDR3 has 12 residues. CDR3 residues: CASSARGGGYTF. The DNA of the CDR3 is TGTGCCAGCAGCGCAAGGGGGGGAGGCTACACCTTC.

The chain employs TRBV6-6 and TRBJ2-7; 8 nucleotides line up with TRBD1. The CDR3 consists of 13 residues. J gave up 0 bases and V 7 bases, and 2 bases lay outside the gene matches. The germline gives CDR1 MNHNY, CDR2 SVGAGI (reference sequence). CDR3 DNA sequence: TGTGCCAGCAAAGACAGGGGCTCCTACGAGCAGTACTTC. The encoded protein is CASKDRGSYEQYF.

The chain is built from TRBV18 and TRBJ1-6, with 9 bases aligning to TRBD1. J lost 1 base, V lost 5 bases, and 3 bases had no gene match. Germline V CDR1 and CDR2: KGHSH, LQKENI. This CDR3 spans 16 amino acids. DNA of the CDR3: TGTGCCAGCTCAGAACAGGGGGCATCCTATAATTCACCCCTCCACTTT. Translated: CASSEQGASYNSPLHF.

The chain couples TRBV10-3 to TRBJ1-2; TRBD1 matches 10 bases. CDR3 size: 14 residues. With V trimmed by 7 bases and J by 2 bases, 4 bases remained unmatched. The germline V gene has CDR1 ENHRY and CDR2 SYGVKD. The CDR3 sequence: CAITRTGGNYGYTF. As DNA, the CDR3 is TGTGCCATCACCCGGACAGGGGGAAACTATGGCTACACCTTC.

This chain links TRBV4-1 with TRBJ2-3; 8 nucleotides line up with TRBD2. This CDR3 region has 15 residues. V dropped 0 bases and J dropped 6; count of bases not matched to a gene: 5. Looked up from germline, CDR1 is MGHRA and CDR2 is YSYEKL. The CDR3 here is CASSQELAAYDTQYF. As DNA, the CDR3 is TGCGCCAGCAGCCAAGAACTAGCGGCGTATGATACGCAGTATTTT.

The chain recombines TRBV28 with TRBJ1-5; perhaps TRBD1 as D (5 bases). V lost 0 bases and J 1 base, leaving 13 bases between the germline ends. The CDR3 is 17 amino acids. Germline V CDR1 and CDR2: MDHEN, SYDVKM. CDR3 coding DNA: TGTGCCAGCAGTTTATGGGGGGGAACAGGCAGCAATCAGCCCCAGCATTTT. It codes for CASSLWGGTGSNQPQHF.

V and J are TRBV21-1 and TRBJ1-2; the table calls TRBD1, which could not be checked here. TRBV21-1 is assigned pseudogene status. The CDR3 consists of 14 residues. CDR3 region: CASSKGSQGDGYTF. Written as DNA, the CDR3 is TGTGCCAGCAGCAAAGGTTCCCAGGGGGATGGCTACACCTTC.

The chain couples TRBV7-9 to TRBJ1-5; D unclear. CDR3 length: 14 amino acids. Germline values: CDR1 SEHNR, CDR2 FQNEAQ (reference sequence). Trimming removed 3 bases at V and 4 bases at J, with 10 bases between. The CDR3 is CASSFEASNQPQHF. DNA for the CDR3: TGTGCCAGCAGCTTCGAAGCATCAAATCAGCCCCAGCATTTT.

V and J are TRBV7-9 and TRBJ2-5, with D possibly TRBD2 on 7 matching bases. The CDR3 consists of 17 residues. Germline values: CDR1 SEHNR, CDR2 FQNEAQ (reference sequence). Trimming removed 5 bases from V and 1 base from J, with 20 bases in between. The CDR3: CASSTQGTLAVQETQYF. The CDR3 DNA sequence: TGTGCCAGCAGCACTCAGGGGACCCTAGCGGTCCAAGAGACCCAGTACTTC. The full variable domain, rest sourced from reference TRBV7-9 and TRBJ2-5, is DTGVSQNPRHKITKRGQNVTFRCDPISEHNRLYWYRQTLGQGPEFLTYFQNEAQLEKSRLLSDRFSAERPKGSFSTLEIQRTEQGDSAMYLCASSTQGTLAVQETQYFGPGTRLLVL.